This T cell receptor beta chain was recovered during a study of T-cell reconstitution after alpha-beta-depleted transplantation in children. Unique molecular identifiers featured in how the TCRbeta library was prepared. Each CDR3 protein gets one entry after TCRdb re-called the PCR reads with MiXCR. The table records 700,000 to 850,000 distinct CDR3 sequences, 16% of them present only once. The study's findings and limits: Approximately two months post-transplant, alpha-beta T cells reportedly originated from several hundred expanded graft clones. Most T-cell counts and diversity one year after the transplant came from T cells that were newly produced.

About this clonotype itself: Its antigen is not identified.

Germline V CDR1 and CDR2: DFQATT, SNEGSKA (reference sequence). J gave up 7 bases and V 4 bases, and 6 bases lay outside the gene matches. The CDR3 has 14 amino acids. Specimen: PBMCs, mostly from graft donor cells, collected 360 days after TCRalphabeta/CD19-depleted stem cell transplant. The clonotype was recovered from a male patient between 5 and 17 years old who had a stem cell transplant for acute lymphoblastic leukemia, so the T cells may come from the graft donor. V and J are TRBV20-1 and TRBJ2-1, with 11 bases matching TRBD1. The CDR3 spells CSAKPGQGANEQFF. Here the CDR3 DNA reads TGCAGTGCTAAACCCGGACAGGGGGCAAATGAGCAGTTCTTC.